The following is a TCR beta chain sequence with its context. The data derive from a study of cytomegalovirus exposure and HLA in healthy donors. The CDR3 length is 15 residues. Trimming stripped 6 bases from V and 0 bases from J, with 12 bases between. Germline CDR1 and CDR2: LGHNT and FRNRAP. PCR involved 60 Vbeta and 13 Jbeta primers. Only in-frame clones appear in the TCRdb table, and some are missing; sequencing was by immunoSEQ multiplex PCR. The listing records roughly 75,000 clones. The sequence came from a man aged 40-55 years in good health and CMV-seronegative. The V gene is TRBV12-5, the J gene TRBJ1-5; unclear D gene. Sequencing was carried out using PBMCs. CDR3 in DNA: TGTGCTAGTGGGGCCGAGACATATAGCAATCAGCCCCAGCATTTT. The encoded protein is CASGAETYSNQPQHF.